The 21 T cell receptor beta chains reported below all come from one sample, sequenced in a study of CD8+ T cells in alopecia areata (dated by TCRdb to about 2018). Sample time point, as interpreted from the label and publication: roughly 27 days on oral tofacitinib. What the treatment or condition label conveys for this sample: oral pan-JAK inhibitor, 5-10 mg twice daily. Library prep was done by the immunoSEQ multiplex PCR assay. RNA was extracted from all samples and reverse transcribed into cDNA, which served as template for TCR sequencing. TCRdb limited this immuneACCESS table to in-frame rearrangements with V and J called. A share of clones is missing; checked studies link under half to unresolved V genes, and the rest is unexplained. Present in this sample are 140,000 to 150,000 clones, 54% of which were seen just once. In total, the top ten clones hold about 16% of the sample. The source was CD8+ T cells sorted from blood, collected at week 4, from a patient treated with tofacitinib. These receptors originate from a human donor with alopecia areata.

The chain recombines TRBV29-1 with TRBJ1-1; possibly TRBD1 for D (5 bases). With 4 bases removed from V and 6 bases from J, the gap between germline ends came to 12 bases. The germline V gene has CDR1 SQVTM and CDR2 ANQGSEA. The CDR3 extends over 12 amino acids. For the CDR3, the DNA is TGCAGCGTTGGGAGGAGGGGCCCTGAAGCTTTCTTT. It encodes CSVGRRGPEAFF.

The chain couples TRBV7-9 to TRBJ1-5; D gene ambiguous. This CDR3 has 14 residues. Trimming took off 1 base at V and 3 bases at J, with 7 bases between the two ends. Per the germline V gene, CDR1 is SEHNR and CDR2 is FQNEAQ (reference sequence). CDR3 nucleotide sequence: TGTGCCAGCAGCTTAGATGGCCACAATCAGCCCCAGCATTTT. It specifies CASSLDGHNQPQHF.

The gene calls are TRBV15 and TRBJ2-2; TRBD2 matches 8 bases. The ends lost 5 bases at V and 3 bases at J; junction bases unmatched: 2. The CDR3 length is 14 residues. Germline V lookup: CDR1 LNHNV, CDR2 YYDKDF (reference sequence). DNA of the CDR3: TGTGCCACCAGCTCGGGGGGGGACACCGGGGAGCTGTTTTTT. As protein: CATSSGGDTGELFF.

The chain employs TRBV30 and TRBJ1-5; 7 bases align to TRBD1. V lost 3 bases, J lost 0 bases, and 2 bases stayed unmatched. CDR1 is GTSNPN, CDR2 SVGIG, per germline (reference sequence). The CDR3 length is 14 residues. In DNA, the CDR3 is TGTGCCTGGAGACAGGGGAGTAGCAATCAGCCCCAGCATTTT. This gives the protein CAWRQGSSNQPQHF. The whole variable domain, remainder taken from reference TRBV30 and TRBJ1-5, is SQTIHQWPATLVQPVGSPLSLECTVEGTSNPNLYWYRQAAGRGLQLLFYSVGIGQISSEVPQNLSASRPQDRQFILSSKKLLLSDSGFYLCAWRQGSSNQPQHFGDGTRLSIL.

The gene calls are TRBV7-9 and TRBJ2-7; D not certain. Trimming shortened V by 2 bases and J by 2 bases, and 13 bases separated the two germline ends. CDR1 is SEHNR, CDR2 FQNEAQ, per germline (reference sequence). The CDR3 spans 15 residues. CDR3 protein: CASSLPDKPTYEQYF. DNA for the CDR3: TGTGCCAGCAGCTTACCCGATAAACCAACCTACGAGCAGTACTTC.

The table lists this clone with a count of one. The V and J genes are TRBV7-2 and TRBJ2-1; the match to TRBD1 covers 8 bases. This CDR3 has 16 amino acids. Germline V lookup: CDR1 SGHTA, CDR2 FQGNSA. V shed 4 bases and J 4 bases; nucleotides not matched to a gene: 9. This CDR3 reads CASSYSRDRRYNEQFF. CDR3 DNA: TGTGCCAGCAGCTATTCCCGGGACAGGAGGTACAATGAGCAGTTCTTC.

This chain uses TRBV4-2 with TRBJ2-2; 11 bases fit TRBD1. V was clipped by 1 base and J by 5 bases; unmatched bases: 3. The CDR3 is 16 amino acids. The germline CDR1 and CDR2 sequences are LGHNA and YNFKEQ. The CDR3 DNA is TGTGCCAGCAGCCAAGCCGGGACAGGGGGAACCGGGGAGCTGTTTTTT. The encoded protein is CASSQAGTGGTGELFF.

This clone was seen a handful of times. Other DNA sequences in the same sample also yield this CDR3. The chain is built from TRBV7-9 and TRBJ2-7; possible D gene TRBD2, 6 bases. Germline assignment: CDR1 SEHNR and CDR2 FQNEAQ (reference sequence). Trimming took 1 base from V and 2 from J, leaving 6 bases between them. This CDR3 has 13 residues. CDR3 nucleotides: TGTGCCAGCAGCTTAGGGGAGGCCTACGAGCAGTACTTC. It is translated as CASSLGEAYEQYF.

This chain uses TRBV29-1 with TRBJ2-5, with 7 bases aligning to TRBD1. The CDR3 extends over 13 amino acids. Germline CDR1 and CDR2: SQVTM and ANQGSEA. Losses at the gene ends were 7 bases for V and 5 bases for J; bases not matched to a gene: 10. CDR3 DNA sequence: TGCAGCGCACTAGACAGGGCGTCCGAGACCCAGTACTTC. Amino acids: CSALDRASETQYF.

The chain is built from TRBV5-1 and TRBJ2-1, with TRBD1 matching 9 bases. Germline assignment: CDR1 SGHRS and CDR2 YFSETQ. The V gene end was trimmed by 4 bases and the J gene end by 3 bases; junction bases not matched to a gene: 5. The CDR3 length is 15 residues. For the CDR3, the DNA is TGCGCCAGCAGCCCGTACAGGGGGCTCTACAATGAGCAGTTCTTC. Translated: CASSPYRGLYNEQFF.

The chain links TRBV13 to TRBJ2-6, with TRBD2 as a possible D gene (5 bases). This CDR3 is built from 17 residues. Germline CDR1 and CDR2: PRHDT and FYEKMQ (reference sequence). V was cut by 4 bases and J by 0 bases, with 13 bases left in between. The CDR3 bases are TGTGCCAGCAGCTCCCAGGAGGTACCCTCTGGGGCCAACGTCCTGACTTTC. It is translated as CASSSQEVPSGANVLTF.

This chain connects TRBV29-1 to TRBJ2-6; tentatively, D is TRBD1 (6 bases). Germline V gene sequence: CDR1 SQVTM, CDR2 ANQGSEA. Trimming took off 7 bases at V and 10 bases at J, with 14 bases between the two ends. The CDR3 covers 12 residues. CDR3 region: CSAPTGPNVLTF. CDR3 DNA: TGCAGCGCTCCGACAGGCCCGAACGTCCTGACTTTC.

The chain recombines TRBV5-4 with TRBJ1-4; 7 bases line up with TRBD1. V shed 2 bases and J 0 bases; nucleotides not matched to a gene: 1. Germline lookup yields CDR1 SGHNT and CDR2 YYREEE (reference sequence). The CDR3 consists of 15 residues. The CDR3 DNA reads TGTGCCAGCAGCTTCCAGGGGGCAACTAATGAAAAACTGTTTTTT. This sequence encodes CASSFQGATNEKLFF.

The chain carries TRBV5-1 and TRBJ1-1; perhaps TRBD1 as D (6 bases). Germline CDR1 reads SGHRS; CDR2 reads YFSETQ. The V end lost 0 bases, the J end lost 0 bases, and 9 bases lay between the germline ends. The CDR3 covers 15 residues. The CDR3 DNA follows: TGCGCCAGCAGCTTGGACCAGGGGATGAACACTGAAGCTTTCTTT. Protein: CASSLDQGMNTEAFF. Supplemented by reference TRBV5-1 and TRBJ1-1, the full variable domain reads KAGVTQTPRYLIKTRGQQVTLSCSPISGHRSVSWYQQTPGQGLQFLFEYFSETQRNKGNFPGRFSGRQFSNSRSEMNVSTLELGDSALYLCASSLDQGMNTEAFFGQGTRLTVV.

This rearrangement joins TRBV29-1 to TRBJ1-1; D is ambiguous. CDR1 is SQVTM and CDR2 is ANQGSEA in the germline V gene. Trimming left V 1 base short and J 6 bases short, with 3 bases between. CDR3 length equals 10 residues. The CDR3 DNA reads TGCAGCGTTGAAGGTCCTGAAGCTTTCTTT. This gives the protein CSVEGPEAFF.

The J gene is TRBJ1-1, the V gene TRBV5-6; 7 bases fit TRBD1. The J segment lost 1 base and the V segment lost 1 base, leaving 1 base of the junction unmatched. The CDR3 loop spans 14 amino acids. Germline assignment: CDR1 SGHDT and CDR2 YYEEEE. The CDR3 bases are TGTGCCAGCAGCTTGTGGACAGGGAACACTGAAGCTTTCTTT. Protein sequence: CASSLWTGNTEAFF. Together with reference TRBV5-6 and TRBJ1-1, the CDR3 gives the full variable domain: DAGVTQSPTHLIKTRGQQVTLRCSPKSGHDTVSWYQQALGQGPQFIFQYYEEEERQRGNFPDRFSGHQFPNYSSELNVNALLLGDSALYLCASSLWTGNTEAFFGQGTRLTVV.

The rearrangement joins TRBV27 to TRBJ2-3; a weak D match, TRBD2 (7 bases). The CDR3 sequence is 14 residues long. CDR1 and CDR2 (germline): MNHEY, SMNVEV (reference sequence). V lost 4 bases and J 6 bases, leaving 14 bases between the germline ends. The CDR3, as DNA: TGTGCCAGCAGTTGGGAGGGGGGGGCGGATACGCAGTATTTT. Translating it yields CASSWEGGADTQYF.

This clone was seen only once. The chain's CDR3 is CSVGSHGYTF. In DNA, the CDR3 is TGCAGCGTTGGAAGTCATGGCTACACCTTC. The chain employs TRBV29-1 and TRBJ1-2; D is unclear. Germline V lookup: CDR1 SQVTM, CDR2 ANQGSEA. Trimming left V 4 bases short and J 6 bases short, with 6 bases between. The CDR3 is made up of 10 amino acids.

The V gene is TRBV19, the J gene TRBJ1-2; 7 positions agree with TRBD1. This CDR3 has 16 amino acids. With 5 bases clipped from V and 0 bases from J, the junction kept 9 bases outside the gene matches. Germline V gene sequence: CDR1 LNHDA, CDR2 SQIVND (reference sequence). CDR3 sequence reads: CASSPPRGQANYGYTF. The CDR3 bases are TGTGCCAGTAGTCCCCCGCGAGGACAGGCTAACTATGGCTACACCTTC.

The table lists this clone with a few counts. The chain uses TRBV10-3 and TRBJ1-2; no clear D gene. This CDR3 is 10 amino acids long. CDR1 and CDR2 from the germline V gene are ENHRY and SYGVKD. Trimming shortened V by 8 bases and J by 9 bases, and 10 bases separated the two germline ends. The chain's CDR3 is CAIFRGSYTF. In DNA, the CDR3 is TGTGCCATCTTTCGGGGAAGCTACACCTTC.

The gene calls are TRBV27 and TRBJ2-7, with TRBD2 matching over 8 bases. The CDR3 consists of 15 residues. Germline V CDR1 and CDR2: MNHEY, SMNVEV (reference sequence). V shed 5 bases, J shed 6 bases, and the junction held 12 bases outside the gene matches. The CDR3 reads CASSPPPGGPPEQYF. CDR3 sequence (DNA): TGTGCCAGCAGTCCCCCTCCGGGGGGGCCTCCCGAGCAGTACTTC.